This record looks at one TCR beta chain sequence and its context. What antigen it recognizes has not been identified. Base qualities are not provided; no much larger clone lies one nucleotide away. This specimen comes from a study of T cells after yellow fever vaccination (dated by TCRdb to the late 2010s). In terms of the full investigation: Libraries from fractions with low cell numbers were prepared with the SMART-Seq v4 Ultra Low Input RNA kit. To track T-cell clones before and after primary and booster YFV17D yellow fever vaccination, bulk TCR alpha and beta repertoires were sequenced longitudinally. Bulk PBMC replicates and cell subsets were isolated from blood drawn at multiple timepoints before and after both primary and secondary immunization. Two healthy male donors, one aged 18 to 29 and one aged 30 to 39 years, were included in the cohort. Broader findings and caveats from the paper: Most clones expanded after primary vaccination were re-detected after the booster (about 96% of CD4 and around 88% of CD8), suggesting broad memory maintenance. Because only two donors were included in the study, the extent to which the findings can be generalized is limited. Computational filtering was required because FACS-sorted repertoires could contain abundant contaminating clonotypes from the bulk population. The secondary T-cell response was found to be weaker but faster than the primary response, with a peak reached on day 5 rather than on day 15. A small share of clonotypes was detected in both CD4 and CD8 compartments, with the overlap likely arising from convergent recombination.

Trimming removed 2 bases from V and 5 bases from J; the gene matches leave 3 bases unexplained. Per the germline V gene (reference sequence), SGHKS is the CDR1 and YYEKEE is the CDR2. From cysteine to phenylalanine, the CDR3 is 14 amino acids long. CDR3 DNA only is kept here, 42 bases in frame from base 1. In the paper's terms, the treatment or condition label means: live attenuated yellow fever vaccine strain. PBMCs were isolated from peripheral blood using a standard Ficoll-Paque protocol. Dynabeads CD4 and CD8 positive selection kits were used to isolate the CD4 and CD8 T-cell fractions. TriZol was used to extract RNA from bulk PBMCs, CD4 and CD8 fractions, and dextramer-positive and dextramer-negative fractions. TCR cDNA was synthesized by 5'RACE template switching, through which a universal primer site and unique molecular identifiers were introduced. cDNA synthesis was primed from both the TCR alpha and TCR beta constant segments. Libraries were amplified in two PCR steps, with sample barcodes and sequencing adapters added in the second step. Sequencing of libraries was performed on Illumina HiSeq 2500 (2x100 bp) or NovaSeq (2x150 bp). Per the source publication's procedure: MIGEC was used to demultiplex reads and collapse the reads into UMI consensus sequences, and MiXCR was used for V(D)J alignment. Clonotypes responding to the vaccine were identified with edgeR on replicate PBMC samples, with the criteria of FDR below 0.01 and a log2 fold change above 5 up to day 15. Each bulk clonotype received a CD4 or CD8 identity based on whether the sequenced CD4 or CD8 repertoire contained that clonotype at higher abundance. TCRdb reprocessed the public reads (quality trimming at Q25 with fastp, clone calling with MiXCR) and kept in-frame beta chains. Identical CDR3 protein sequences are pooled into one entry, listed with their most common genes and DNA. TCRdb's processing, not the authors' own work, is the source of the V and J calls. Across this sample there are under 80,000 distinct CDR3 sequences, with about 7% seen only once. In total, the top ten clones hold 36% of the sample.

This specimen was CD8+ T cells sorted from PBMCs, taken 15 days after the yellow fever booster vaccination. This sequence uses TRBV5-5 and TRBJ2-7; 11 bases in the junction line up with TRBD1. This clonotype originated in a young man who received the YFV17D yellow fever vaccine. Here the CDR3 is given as CASSFWGQGDEQYF. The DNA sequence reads TGTGCCAGCAGCTTTTGGGGACAGGGGGACGAGCAGTACTTC.